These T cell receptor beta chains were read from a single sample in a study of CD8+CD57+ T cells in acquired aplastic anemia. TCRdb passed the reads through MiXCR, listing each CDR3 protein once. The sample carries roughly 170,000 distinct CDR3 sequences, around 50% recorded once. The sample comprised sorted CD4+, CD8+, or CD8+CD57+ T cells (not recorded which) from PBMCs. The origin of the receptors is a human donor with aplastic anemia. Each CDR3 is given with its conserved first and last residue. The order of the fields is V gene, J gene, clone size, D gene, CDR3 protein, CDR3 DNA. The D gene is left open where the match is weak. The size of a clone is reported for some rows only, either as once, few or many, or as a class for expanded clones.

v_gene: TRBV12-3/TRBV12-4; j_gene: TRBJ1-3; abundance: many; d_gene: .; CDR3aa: CASSLGRDTIYF; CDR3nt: TGTGCCAGCAGTTTGGGCAGGGACACCATATATTTT
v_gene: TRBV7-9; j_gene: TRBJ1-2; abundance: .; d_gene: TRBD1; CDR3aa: CASSLHGTANYGYTF; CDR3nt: TGTGCCAGCAGCTTACACGGGACAGCCAACTATGGCTACACCTTC
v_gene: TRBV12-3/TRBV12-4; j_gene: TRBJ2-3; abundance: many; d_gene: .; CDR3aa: CASSLGRVGADTQYF; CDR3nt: TGTGCCAGCAGTTTAGGGCGGGTTGGAGCAGATACGCAGTATTTT
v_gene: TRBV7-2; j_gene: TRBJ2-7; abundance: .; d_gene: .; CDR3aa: CASSLFRAYEQYF; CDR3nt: TGTGCCAGCAGCCTATTCCGGGCCTACGAGCAGTACTTC
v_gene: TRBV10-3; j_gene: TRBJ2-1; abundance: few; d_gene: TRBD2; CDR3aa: CAIRGASGSHEQFF; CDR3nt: TGTGCCATCAGGGGGGCTAGCGGGAGCCATGAGCAGTTCTTC
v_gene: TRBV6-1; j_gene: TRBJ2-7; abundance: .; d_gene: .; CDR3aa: CASTSRGRGAFYEQYF; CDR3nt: TGTGCCAGCACTAGCAGGGGGCGGGGGGCCTTCTACGAGCAGTACTTC
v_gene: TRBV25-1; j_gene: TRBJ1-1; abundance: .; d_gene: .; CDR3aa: CASSVQGVTNTEAFF; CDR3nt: TGTGCCAGCAGTGTACAGGGTGTGACCAACACTGAAGCTTTCTTT
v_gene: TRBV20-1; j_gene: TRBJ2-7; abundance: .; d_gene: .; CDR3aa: CSAVHEGDLQYEQYF; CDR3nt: TGCAGTGCTGTACACGAGGGGGATCTACAATACGAGCAGTACTTC
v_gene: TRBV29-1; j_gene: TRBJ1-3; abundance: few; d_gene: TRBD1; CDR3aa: CSAGQRDTIYF; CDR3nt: TGCAGCGCGGGACAGCGGGACACCATATATTTT
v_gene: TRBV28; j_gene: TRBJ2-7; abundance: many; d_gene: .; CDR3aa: CASSAPGDTYEQYF; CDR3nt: TGTGCCAGCAGTGCCCCCGGGGACACCTACGAGCAGTACTTC
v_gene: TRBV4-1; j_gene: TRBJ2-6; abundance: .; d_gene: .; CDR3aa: CASSQDDLSGANVLTF; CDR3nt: TGCGCCAGCAGCCAAGACGATCTAAGTGGGGCCAACGTCCTGACTTTC
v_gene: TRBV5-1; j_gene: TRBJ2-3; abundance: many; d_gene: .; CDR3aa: CASSSAVFATSTDTQYF; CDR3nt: TGCGCCAGCAGCTCGGCGGTGTTCGCTACTAGCACAGATACGCAGTATTTT
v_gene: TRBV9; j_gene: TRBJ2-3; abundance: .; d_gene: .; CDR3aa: CASSVILTDTQYF; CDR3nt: TGTGCCAGCAGCGTAATCCTCACAGATACGCAGTATTTT
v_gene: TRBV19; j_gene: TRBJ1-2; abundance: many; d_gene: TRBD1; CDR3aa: CASSRGQSYGYTF; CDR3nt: TGTGCCAGTAGTAGGGGACAGTCCTATGGCTACACCTTC
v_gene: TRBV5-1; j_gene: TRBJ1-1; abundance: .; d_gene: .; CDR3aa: CASSFPQSTGSFTEAFF; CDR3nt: TGCGCCAGCAGCTTCCCCCAATCGACAGGAAGTTTTACTGAAGCTTTCTTT
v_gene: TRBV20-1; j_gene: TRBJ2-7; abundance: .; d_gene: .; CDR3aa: CSARAPAAGEHEQYF; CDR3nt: TGCAGTGCTAGAGCCCCAGCGGCAGGGGAACACGAGCAGTACTTC
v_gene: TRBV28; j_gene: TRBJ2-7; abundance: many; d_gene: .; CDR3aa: CASSIGRRYEQYF; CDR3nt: TGTGCCAGCAGTATAGGGAGGCGATACGAGCAGTACTTC
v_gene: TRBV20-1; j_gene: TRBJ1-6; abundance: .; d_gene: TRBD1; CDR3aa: CSARERGAGTVHSPLHF; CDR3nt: TGCAGTGCTAGAGAAAGAGGGGCAGGGACAGTACATTCACCCCTCCACTTT
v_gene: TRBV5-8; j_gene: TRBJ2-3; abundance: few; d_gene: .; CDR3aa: CASSAPARTDTQYF; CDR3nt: TGTGCCAGCAGCGCACCAGCACGCACAGATACGCAGTATTTT
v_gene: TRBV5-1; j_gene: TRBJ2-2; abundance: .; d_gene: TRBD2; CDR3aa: CASSRTSGGYTGELFF; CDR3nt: TGCGCCAGCAGTCGCACTAGCGGGGGGTACACCGGGGAGCTGTTTTTT
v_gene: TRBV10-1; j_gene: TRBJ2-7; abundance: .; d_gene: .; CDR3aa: CASSESGISAYEQYF; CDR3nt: TGCGCCAGCAGTGAGTCGGGAATCTCAGCCTACGAGCAGTACTTC
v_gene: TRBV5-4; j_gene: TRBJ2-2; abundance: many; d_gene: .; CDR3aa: CASTLDSTNTGELFF; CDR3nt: TGTGCCAGCACCCTAGACAGCACGAACACCGGGGAGCTGTTTTTT
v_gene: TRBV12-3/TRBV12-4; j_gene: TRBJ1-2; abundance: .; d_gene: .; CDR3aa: CASSQYLGYGYTF; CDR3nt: TGTGCCAGCAGCCAATATTTAGGCTATGGCTACACCTTC
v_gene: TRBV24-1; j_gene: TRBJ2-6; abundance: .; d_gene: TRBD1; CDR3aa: CATSGDRVCTNVLTF; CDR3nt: TGTGCCACCAGTGGGGACAGGGTTTGTACCAACGTCCTGACTTTC
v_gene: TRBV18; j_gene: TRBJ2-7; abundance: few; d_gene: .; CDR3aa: CASSPDGFYEQYF; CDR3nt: TGTGCCAGCTCACCGGACGGCTTCTACGAGCAGTACTTC
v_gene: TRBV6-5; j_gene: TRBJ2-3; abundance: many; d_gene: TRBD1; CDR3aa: CASSWDRTDTQYF; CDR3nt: TGTGCCAGCAGTTGGGACAGGACAGATACGCAGTATTTT
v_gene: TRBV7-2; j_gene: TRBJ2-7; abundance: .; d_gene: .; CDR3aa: CASSQGGSEQYF; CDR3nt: TGTGCCAGCAGCCAGGGTGGCAGCGAGCAGTACTTC
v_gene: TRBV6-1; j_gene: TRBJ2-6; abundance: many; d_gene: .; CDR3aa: CASSDGRSGANVLTF; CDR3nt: TGTGCCAGCAGTGACGGTCGCTCTGGGGCCAACGTCCTGACTTTC
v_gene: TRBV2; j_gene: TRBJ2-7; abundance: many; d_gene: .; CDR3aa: CASSGQGDEQYF; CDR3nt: TGTGCCAGCAGTGGTCAAGGGGACGAGCAGTACTTC
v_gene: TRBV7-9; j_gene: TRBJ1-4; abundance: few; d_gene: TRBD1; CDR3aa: CASSPGATGTGVNEKLFF; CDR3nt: TGTGCCAGCAGCCCGGGGGCAACCGGGACAGGGGTAAATGAAAAACTGTTTTTT
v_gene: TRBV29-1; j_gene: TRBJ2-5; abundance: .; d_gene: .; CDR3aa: CSVGEGIGAGETQYF; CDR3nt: TGCAGCGTTGGAGAAGGTATCGGGGCCGGGGAGACCCAGTACTTC
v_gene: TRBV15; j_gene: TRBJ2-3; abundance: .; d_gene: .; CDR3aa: CATSRDRVTSTDTQYF; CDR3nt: TGTGCCACCAGCAGAGACAGGGTTACTAGCACAGATACGCAGTATTTT
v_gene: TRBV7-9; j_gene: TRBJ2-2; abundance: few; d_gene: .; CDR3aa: CASSLRGELFF; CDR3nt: TGTGCCAGCAGCTTACGAGGGGAGCTGTTTTTT
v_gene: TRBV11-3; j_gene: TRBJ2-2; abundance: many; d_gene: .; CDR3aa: CASSLGVNTGELFF; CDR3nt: TGTGCCAGCAGCTTAGGTGTGAACACCGGGGAGCTGTTTTTT
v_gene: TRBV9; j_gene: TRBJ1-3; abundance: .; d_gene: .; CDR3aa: CASSPRDAGNTIYF; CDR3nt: TGTGCCAGCAGCCCTCGGGACGCTGGAAACACCATATATTTT
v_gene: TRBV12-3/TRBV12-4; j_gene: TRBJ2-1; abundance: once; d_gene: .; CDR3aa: CASSFGGNEQFF; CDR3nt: TGTGCCAGCAGTTTTGGGGGCAATGAGCAGTTCTTC
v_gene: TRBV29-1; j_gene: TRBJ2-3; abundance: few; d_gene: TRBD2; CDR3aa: CSVERSGGQVDTQYF; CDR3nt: TGCAGCGTTGAAAGGTCGGGGGGGCAAGTAGATACGCAGTATTTT
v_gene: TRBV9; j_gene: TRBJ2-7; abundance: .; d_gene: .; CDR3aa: CASSVGTYEQYF; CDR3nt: TGTGCCAGCAGCGTAGGTACCTACGAGCAGTACTTC